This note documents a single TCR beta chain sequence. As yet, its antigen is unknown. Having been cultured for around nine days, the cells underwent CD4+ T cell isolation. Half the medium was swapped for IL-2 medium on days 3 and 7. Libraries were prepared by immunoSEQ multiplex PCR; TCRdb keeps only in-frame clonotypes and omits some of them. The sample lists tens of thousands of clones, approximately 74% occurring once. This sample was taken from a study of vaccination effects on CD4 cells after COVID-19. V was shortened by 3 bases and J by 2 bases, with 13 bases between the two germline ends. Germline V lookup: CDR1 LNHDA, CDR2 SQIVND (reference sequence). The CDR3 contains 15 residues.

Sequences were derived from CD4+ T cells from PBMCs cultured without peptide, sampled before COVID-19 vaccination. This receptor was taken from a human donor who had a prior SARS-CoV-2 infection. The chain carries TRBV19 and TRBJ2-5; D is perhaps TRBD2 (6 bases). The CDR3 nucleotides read TGTGCCAGTAGTATTACTAGCACCAATCAAGAGACCCAGTACTTC. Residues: CASSITSTNQETQYF.